This entry features one T cell receptor (beta chain) sequence. Its target is not known. Sequencing was performed with immunoSEQ multiplex PCR; in TCRdb, only in-frame clones are kept and a portion is missing. Here the sample spans around 20,000 clones, about three fifths being singletons. The data belong to a study of radiation and T cells in renal cell carcinoma. Points from the study as a whole: Compared with controls, irradiated tumors showed greater TCR clonality. Intratumoral heterogeneity was not captured in these approximately 1 g regions.

Trimming left V 1 base short and J 2 bases short, with 9 bases between. CDR3 length: 15 residues. From germline, CDR1 is LNHNV and CDR2 YYDKDF (reference sequence). The treatment denotes: treatment-naive control, cytoreductive nephrectomy. Control tumor donors were several females and more than ten males, median age roughly 62 years. This chain connects TRBV15 to TRBJ1-5; weak D call: TRBD1 (5 bases). Sequencing was performed on tumor tissue, taken from a patient whose treatment was nephrectomy without radiotherapy. The sequence derives from a man between 45 and 60 years old with renal cell carcinoma. The CDR3 DNA follows: TGTGCCACCAGCAGAGGGTTAGGGGGCAATCAGCCCCAGCATTTT. The encoded protein is CATSRGLGGNQPQHF.